The clone carrying this T cell receptor (beta chain) occurred a few times. The data stem from a study of CD8+CD57+ T cells in acquired aplastic anemia. V lost 2 bases to trimming and J lost 2 bases, with 9 bases between them. Germline values: CDR1 LNHDA, CDR2 SQIVND (reference sequence). The CDR3 has 14 amino acids. CDR3 and TCR beta VDJ profiling relied on genomic DNA as the template. One entry per CDR3 protein, called by TCRdb with MiXCR from the reads. The sample has 89,000 or so distinct CDR3 sequences, around 68% seen once. Patients sequenced had flow cytometry evidence of CD8+CD57+ cell expansion.

Material: sorted CD4+, CD8+, or CD8+CD57+ T cells (not recorded which) from PBMCs. V and J are TRBV19 and TRBJ2-5, with D possibly TRBD2 on 5 matching bases. This TCR came from a human donor with aplastic anemia. CDR3 coding DNA: TGTGCCAGTAGTATACACGGGGATCAAGAGACCCAGTACTTC. Protein product: CASSIHGDQETQYF. The whole variable domain, remainder taken from reference TRBV19 and TRBJ2-5, is DGGITQSPKYLFRKEGQNVTLSCEQNLNHDAMYWYRQDPGQGLRLIYYSQIVNDFQKGDIAEGYSVSREKKESFPLTVTSAQKNPTAFYLCASSIHGDQETQYFGPGTRLLVL.